The rows below give T cell receptor beta chains drawn from one sample of a study of cytomegalovirus exposure and HLA in healthy donors. Profiled with immunoSEQ multiplex PCR; TCRdb holds only in-frame clones, not every one. The sample lists 100,000 to 150,000 clones; roughly 74% were seen once. The source material was PBMCs. These receptor sequences come from a woman between 45 and 60 years old in good health and CMV-seropositive. CDR3s include the opening cysteine and the closing phenylalanine or tryptophan. Fields, in order: J gene, clone size, V gene, D gene, CDR3 DNA, CDR3 protein. A D gene is named only where the DNA matches it firmly. Not all rows give a size; the values are once, few, many and, for expanded clones, a class.

>TRBJ1-2|few|TRBV10-2|TRBD1
TGCGCCAGCAGGGGGACAGGGCGCTATGGCTACACCTTC
CASRGTGRYGYTF
>TRBJ1-4|.|TRBV6-1|TRBD1
TGTGCCAGCACCGACCTATGGACAGGAAATGAAAAACTGTTTTTT
CASTDLWTGNEKLFF
>TRBJ2-5|.|TRBV4-3|TRBD2
TGCGCCAGCAGCCAAGATAGTAGGAGCGGGGGGAAAGAGACCCAGTACTTC
CASSQDSRSGGKETQYF
>TRBJ2-7|.|TRBV7-2|.
TGTGCCAGCAGCCCCTGGACAGCCGGGGCCTACGAGCAGTACTTC
CASSPWTAGAYEQYF
>TRBJ2-7|.|TRBV5-4|TRBD2
TGTGCCACCTCACGGGGGGGGAGCTCCTACGAGCAGTACTTC
CATSRGGSSYEQYF
>TRBJ2-1|.|TRBV6-1|.
TGTGCAGTCAGACAAGACAGAAACTCCTACAATGAGCAGTTCTTC
CAVRQDRNSYNEQFF
>TRBJ1-2|.|TRBV30|TRBD1
TGTGCCTGGAGTGTCCCACAGGGGGCCGGTTCTTTTGTAACCTTC
CAWSVPQGAGSFVTF
>TRBJ1-5|.|TRBV6-6|.
TGTGCCAGCAGCTCAGAGGATCAGCCCCAGCATTTT
CASSSEDQPQHF
>TRBJ2-7|.|TRBV11-1|.
TGTGCCAGCAGCCCACCGGGGACATTAAGTTACGAGCAGTACTTC
CASSPPGTLSYEQYF
>TRBJ2-1|.|TRBV2|.
TGTGCCAGCGAGGCAGGAGGCAATGAGCAGTTCTTC
CASEAGGNEQFF
>TRBJ1-5|.|TRBV6-1|.
TGTGCCAGCAGCCAACTCGGGGTAAATCAGCCCCAGCATTTT
CASSQLGVNQPQHF
>TRBJ2-5|.|TRBV18|.
TGTGCCAGCTCACCACCAAACATCCAAGAGACCCAGTACTTC
CASSPPNIQETQYF
>TRBJ1-2|.|TRBV7-2|.
TGTGCCAGCAGCTTAGGTGGGGGCGACTATGGCTACACCTTC
CASSLGGGDYGYTF
>TRBJ1-4|few|TRBV5-4|.
TGTGCCAGCAGTATATACAGGGCGGCTAATGAAAAACTGTTTTTT
CASSIYRAANEKLFF
>TRBJ2-1|.|TRBV14|TRBD1
TGTGCCAGCAGCCGAGTCCGGGACAGAGAGTTCTTC
CASSRVRDREFF
>TRBJ2-3|.|TRBV27|.
TGTGCCAGCAGTCGTACAGATACGCAGTATTTT
CASSRTDTQYF
>TRBJ2-7|.|TRBV2|TRBD1
TGTGCCAGCAGTGGAACAGGGGTCGAGCAGTACTTC
CASSGTGVEQYF
>TRBJ1-4|.|TRBV19|TRBD1
TGTGCCAGTAGTACGATAGACAGGGTCGCTAATGAAAAACTGTTTTTT
CASSTIDRVANEKLFF